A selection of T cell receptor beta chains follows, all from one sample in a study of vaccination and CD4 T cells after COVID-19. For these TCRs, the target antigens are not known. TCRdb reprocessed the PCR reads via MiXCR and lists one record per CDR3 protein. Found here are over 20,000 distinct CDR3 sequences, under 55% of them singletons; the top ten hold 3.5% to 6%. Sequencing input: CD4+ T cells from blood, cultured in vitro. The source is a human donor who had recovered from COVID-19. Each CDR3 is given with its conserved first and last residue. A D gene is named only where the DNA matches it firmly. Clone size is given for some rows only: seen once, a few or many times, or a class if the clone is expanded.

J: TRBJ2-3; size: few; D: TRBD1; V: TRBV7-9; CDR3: CASSYRGPSSDTQYF; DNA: TGTGCCAGCAGCTACAGGGGCCCTTCATCAGATACGCAGTATTTT
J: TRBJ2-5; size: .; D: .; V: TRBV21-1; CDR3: CANGGETEETQYF; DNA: TGTGCCAACGGCGGGGAGACCGAAGAGACCCAGTACTTC
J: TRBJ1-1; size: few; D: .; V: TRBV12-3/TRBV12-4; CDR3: CASSARGGTEAFF; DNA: TGTGCCAGCAGCGCAAGGGGGGGCACTGAAGCTTTCTTT
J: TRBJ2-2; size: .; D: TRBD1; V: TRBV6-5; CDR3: CASSFPDRGNTGELFF; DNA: TGTGCCAGCAGTTTCCCCGACAGGGGAAACACCGGGGAGCTGTTTTTT
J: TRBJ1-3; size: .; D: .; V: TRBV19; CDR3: CASSINGDGNTIYF; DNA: TGTGCCAGTAGTATAAACGGGGACGGAAACACCATATATTTT
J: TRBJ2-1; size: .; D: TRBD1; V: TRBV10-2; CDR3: CASSEGDRGIDEQFF; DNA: TGCGCCAGCAGTGAGGGTGACAGGGGCATTGATGAGCAGTTCTTC
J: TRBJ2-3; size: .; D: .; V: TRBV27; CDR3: CASSLEGPNTDTQYF; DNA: TGTGCCAGCAGTCTGGAGGGGCCCAACACAGATACGCAGTATTTT
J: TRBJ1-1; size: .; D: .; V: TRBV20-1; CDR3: CSARVRAGEAFF; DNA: TGCAGTGCTAGAGTTCGAGCGGGAGAAGCTTTCTTT
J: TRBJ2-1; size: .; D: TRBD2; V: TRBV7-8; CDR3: CASTRAGSSYNEQFF; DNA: TGTGCCAGCACCCGAGCGGGATCCTCCTACAATGAGCAGTTCTTC
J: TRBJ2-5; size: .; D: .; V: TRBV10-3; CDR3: CAISPSGSARGRETQYF; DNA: TGTGCCATCAGCCCTAGTGGTTCTGCGAGGGGTCGGGAGACCCAGTACTTC
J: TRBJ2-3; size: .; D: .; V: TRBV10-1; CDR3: CASSGGGTDTQYF; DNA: TGCGCCAGCAGTGGAGGGGGTACAGATACGCAGTATTTT
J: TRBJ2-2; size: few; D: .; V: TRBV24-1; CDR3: CATSGPDPDTGELFF; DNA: TGTGCCACCAGTGGACCGGACCCGGACACCGGGGAGCTGTTTTTT
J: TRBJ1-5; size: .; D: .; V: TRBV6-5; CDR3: CASSYEPRSNQPQHF; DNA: TGTGCCAGCAGTTACGAGCCCCGTTCCAATCAGCCCCAGCATTTT
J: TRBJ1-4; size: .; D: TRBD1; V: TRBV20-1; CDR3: CSATGQGNEKLFF; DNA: TGCAGTGCTACGGGACAGGGTAATGAAAAACTGTTTTTT
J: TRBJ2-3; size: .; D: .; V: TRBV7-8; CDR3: CASSGRDFITDTQYF; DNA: TGTGCCAGCAGCGGCCGGGACTTCATCACAGATACGCAGTATTTT
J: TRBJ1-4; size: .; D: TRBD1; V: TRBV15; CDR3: CATSKTGGDEKLFF; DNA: TGTGCCACCAGCAAGACAGGGGGGGATGAAAAACTGTTTTTT
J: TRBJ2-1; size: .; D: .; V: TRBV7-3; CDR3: CASSRTPYNEQFF; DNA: TGTGCCAGCAGCCGAACTCCTTACAATGAGCAGTTCTTC
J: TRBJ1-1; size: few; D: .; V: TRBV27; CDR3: CASSSPEGYTEAFF; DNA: TGTGCCAGCAGTTCCCCAGAGGGTTACACTGAAGCTTTCTTT
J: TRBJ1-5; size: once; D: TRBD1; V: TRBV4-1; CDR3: CASSLTGQGKEKPQHF; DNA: TGCGCCAGCAGCCTAACGGGACAGGGGAAAGAGAAGCCCCAGCATTTT
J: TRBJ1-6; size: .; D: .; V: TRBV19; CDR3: CASSMSRRQSNSPLHF; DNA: TGTGCCAGTAGTATGTCCCGAAGACAGTCTAATTCACCCCTCCACTTT